The subject of this entry is one T cell receptor (beta chain). Data came from immunoSEQ multiplex PCR; TCRdb stores just in-frame clones and leaves some out. The table lists about 380,000 clones, just under 95% of them singletons, with 0.015% to 0.02% in the top ten. The record originates from a study of shared T cell receptors in the human thymus. The V gene end was trimmed by 3 bases and the J gene end by 4 bases; junction bases not matched to a gene: 6. The CDR3 sequence is 17 residues long. Germline CDR1 MDHEN, CDR2 SYDVKM. The material sequenced was thymocytes. The rearrangement uses TRBV28 and TRBJ1-4; TRBD1 agrees at 12 bases. The TCR sequence derives from a human donor. This CDR3 reads CASSFGDRGHDNEKLFF. The CDR3 nucleotides are TGTGCCAGCAGTTTCGGGGACAGGGGGCATGATAATGAAAAACTGTTTTTT.